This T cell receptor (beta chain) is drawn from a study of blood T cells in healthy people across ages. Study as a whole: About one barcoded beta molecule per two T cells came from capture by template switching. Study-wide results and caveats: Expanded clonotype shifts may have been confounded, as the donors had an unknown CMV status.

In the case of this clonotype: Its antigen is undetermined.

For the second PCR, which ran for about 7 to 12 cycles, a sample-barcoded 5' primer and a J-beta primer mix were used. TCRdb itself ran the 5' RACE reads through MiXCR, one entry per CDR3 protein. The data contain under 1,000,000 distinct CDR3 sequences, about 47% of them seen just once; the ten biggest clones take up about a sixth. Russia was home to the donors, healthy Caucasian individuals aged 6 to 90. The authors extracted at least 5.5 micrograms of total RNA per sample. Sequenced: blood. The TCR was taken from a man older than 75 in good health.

CDR3: CASRPELGSGANVLTF. In nucleotides, the CDR3 is TGTGCCAGCAGACCCGAGCTGGGGTCTGGGGCCAACGTCCTGACTTTC. The chain uses TRBV5-5 and TRBJ2-6, with D unresolved. The germline CDR1 and CDR2 sequences are SGHKS and YYEKEE (reference sequence). This CDR3 region has 16 residues. The ends were cut back, 5 bases at V and 1 base at J, with 13 bases in the middle.